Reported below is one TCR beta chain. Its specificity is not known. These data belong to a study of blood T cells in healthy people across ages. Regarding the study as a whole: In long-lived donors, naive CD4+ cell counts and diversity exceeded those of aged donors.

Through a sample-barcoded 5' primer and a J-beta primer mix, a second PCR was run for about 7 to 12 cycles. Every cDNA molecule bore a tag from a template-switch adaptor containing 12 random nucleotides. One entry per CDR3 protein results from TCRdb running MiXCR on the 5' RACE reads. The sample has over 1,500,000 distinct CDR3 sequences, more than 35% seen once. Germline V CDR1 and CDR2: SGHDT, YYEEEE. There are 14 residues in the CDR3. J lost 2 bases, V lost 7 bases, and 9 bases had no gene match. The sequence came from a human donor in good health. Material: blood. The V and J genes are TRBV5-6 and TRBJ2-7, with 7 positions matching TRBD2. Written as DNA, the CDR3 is TGTGCCAGCGGCTCTAGCGGAACCACCTACGAGCAGTACTTC. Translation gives CASGSSGTTYEQYF.